This T cell receptor (beta chain) was recovered during a study of OX40 agonist ivuxolimab in advanced cancers. Study-wide context: Ivuxolimab was a fully human IgG2 agonistic monoclonal antibody targeting the costimulatory receptor OX40 (CD134). Intravenous ivuxolimab was administered to patients every 2 weeks at six dose levels: 0.01, 0.1, 0.3, 1.5, 3 and 10 mg/kg. Among the approximately 50 dose-escalation patients, some 20 had hepatocellular carcinoma, roughly 15 melanoma, 9 renal cell carcinoma and 9 head and neck cancer. The dose-escalation cohort was about 83% male with a mean age of around 64 years, ranging from about 20 to 80. Prior anti-PD-1, anti-PD-L1 or anti-CTLA-4 therapy was permitted, and checkpoint inhibitors had been received by less than 45% of dose-escalation patients. Three dose-escalation patients achieved partial responses, one with hepatocellular carcinoma and two with cutaneous melanoma. The purpose of peripheral TCRbeta sequencing was to test whether ivuxolimab changed TCR sequence diversity and led to clonal T-cell expansion. The paper describes the monotherapy dose-escalation part (N ≈ 52 patients) of the phase I trial of ivuxolimab.

This clone was observed once. The antigen it binds to is not known. Within one base of it there is no much larger clone, and no base qualities were kept. The research as a whole found: In the 0.1-3.0 mg/kg groups, partial responders were among the patients with the lowest normalized peripheral clonal expansion, particularly in CD8+ T cells. The antigen specificity of the peripheral T cells that underwent clonal expansion was not determined. Low levels of normalized T-cell clonal expansion were also seen in some nonresponding patients. After ivuxolimab, expanded clones were on average more numerous among CD8+ T cells than among CD4+ T cells. At doses of 0.1 to 3.0 mg/kg, clonal expansion of both CD4+ and CD8+ blood T cells was observed from baseline to week 6.

For sequencing of the TCRbeta CDR3 region, genomic DNA was extracted from the sorted cells. The immunoSEQ Assay was used to sequence the TCRbeta CDR3 regions. Sourced from immuneACCESS, this table was stored by TCRdb with only in-frame sequences that have V and J called. A share of the clones is absent; for the studies checked, an unresolved V gene accounts for under half, and the remainder has no known explanation. Within this sample are roughly 45,000 clones, with 80% to 95% of them counted one time only. The top ten constitute 6% to 8% of the sample. Patients with autoimmune disease history or receiving systemic immunosuppression were excluded from the trial. Peripheral blood for TCR sequencing was collected from all dose cohorts at baseline, on cycle 4 day 1, and on cycle 7 day 1. The samples were drawn from a first-in-human, open-label, multicenter phase I dose-escalation trial of ivuxolimab. Adults with locally advanced or metastatic head and neck squamous cell, hepatocellular, melanoma or renal cell carcinoma were enrolled in the trial. Before TCR sequencing, CD4+ T cells and CD8+ T cells from peripheral blood were sorted into separate populations.

Sequencing was performed on CD4+ or CD8+ T cells sorted from blood, taken in a trial of the OX40 agonist ivuxolimab. The clonotype comes from an adult with an advanced solid tumor such as melanoma, head and neck, liver or kidney cancer.

The bases read TGTGCCAGCCCGGGGGAGGGCACCATGAACACTGAAGCTTTCTTT. This translates into CASPGEGTMNTEAFF. The chain employs TRBV2 and TRBJ1-1, and the D gene may be TRBD1, 5 bases matching. The CDR3 starts with the cysteine, ends with the phenylalanine, and has 15 residues. The kept DNA is CDR3 alone, 45 bases in frame from the first base. Taken from the germline V gene, the CDR1 and CDR2 loops are SNHLY and FYNNEI. V loses 8 bases of germline sequence and J loses 0 bases, and the interval between the two ends is 16 bases. Where the CDR3 stops, the reference TRBV2 and TRBJ1-1 genes take over; the full variable domain is EPEVTQTPSHQVTQMGQEVILRCVPISNHLYFYWYRQILGQKVEFLVSFYNNEISEKSEIFDDQFSVERPDGSNFTLKIRSTKLEDSAMYFCASPGEGTMNTEAFFGQGTRLTVV.